The 15 T cell receptor beta chains below all came from one sample that was sequenced in a study of control samples from healthy donors and cancer patients. Measured with immunoSEQ multiplex PCR; TCRdb has only the in-frame clones, and not every one. The sample carries about 130,000 clones, over 75% recorded once. The source material was blood. These receptors were obtained from a middle-aged man in good health.

This sequence joins TRBV28 and TRBJ2-1; TRBD1 aligns across 9 bases. V gave up 3 bases and J gave up 0 bases; unmatched junction bases: 3. The V gene's germline CDR1 is MDHEN and CDR2 SYDVKM. CDR3 length: 16 amino acids. The CDR3, as DNA: TGTGCCAGCAGTTTGGGACAGGGCGGCTCCTACAATGAGCAGTTCTTC. Amino acid sequence: CASSLGQGGSYNEQFF.

The chain uses TRBV10-3 and TRBJ1-1; 9 bases are a match to TRBD1. Germline loops: CDR1 ENHRY, CDR2 SYGVKD. V lost 10 bases, J lost 2 bases, and 17 bases stayed unmatched. This CDR3 has 17 amino acids. CDR3: CASQKADRGRGNTEAFF. The CDR3 DNA sequence: TGTGCCAGCCAAAAGGCGGACAGGGGAAGGGGCAACACTGAAGCTTTCTTT.

The V and J genes are TRBV11-2 and TRBJ1-2, with unresolved D. V was shortened by 1 base and J by 7 bases, with 10 bases between the two germline ends. CDR3 length equals 13 residues. Germline V gives CDR1 SGHAT, CDR2 FQNNGV. In nucleotides, the CDR3 is TGTGCCAGCAGCTTAGGTGGCGGTATTGGCTACACCTTC. Translated, it gives CASSLGGGIGYTF. The full variable domain, its missing parts supplied by reference TRBV11-2 and TRBJ1-2, is EAGVAQSPRYKIIEKRQSVAFWCNPISGHATLYWYQQILGQGPKLLIQFQNNGVVDDSQLPKDRFSAERLKGVDSTLKIQPAKLEDSAVYLCASSLGGGIGYTFGSGTRLTVV.

The V and J genes are TRBV2 and TRBJ2-1, with 10 bases fitting TRBD1. Per the germline V gene, CDR1 is SNHLY and CDR2 is FYNNEI. The CDR3 length is 15 residues. Trimming took 8 bases from V and 5 from J; bases not matched to a gene: 9. This CDR3 is CASSGDRGPHNEQFF. The CDR3 region has the DNA TGTGCCAGCTCGGGGGACAGGGGACCCCACAATGAGCAGTTCTTC.

The rearrangement uses TRBV3-1 (or the pseudogene TRBV3-2) and TRBJ2-3; 8 nucleotides line up with TRBD2. The CDR3 is 16 residues long. Germline V lookup: CDR1 LGHDT, CDR2 YNNKEL (reference sequence). V trimming: 4 bases; J trimming: 3 bases; junction bases outside the gene matches: 9. CDR3 nucleotides: TGTGCCAGCAGCCCCCGGGGGGGCGTGTCTACAGATACGCAGTATTTT. Protein product: CASSPRGGVSTDTQYF.

V and J are TRBV27 and TRBJ2-7; 14 bases are a match to TRBD2. V was pared by 5 bases and J by 2 bases, with 17 bases of the junction left unmatched. Looked up from germline, CDR1 is MNHEY and CDR2 is SMNVEV (reference sequence). This CDR3 is built from 20 residues. In DNA form, the CDR3 reads TGTGCCAGCAGTCCCCTCATGTCCGGGACTAGCGGGGGCCCCACCTACGAGCAGTACTTC. Amino acids: CASSPLMSGTSGGPTYEQYF.

The chain has TRBV11-2 and TRBJ2-1; unclear D gene. V lost 5 bases and J lost 0, with 11 bases in between. The CDR3 spans 15 residues. CDR1 and CDR2 from the germline V gene are SGHAT and FQNNGV. CDR3 residues: CASSPTVGSYNEQFF. The CDR3 DNA is TGTGCCAGCAGCCCCACGGTAGGCTCCTACAATGAGCAGTTCTTC.

The CDR3 DNA follows: TGTGCCAGCAGCCCACGGGACAGAAGACTCACGCGAGGCACCGGGGAGCTGTTTTTT. As protein: CASSPRDRRLTRGTGELFF. This chain connects TRBV7-3 to TRBJ2-2, with 7 bases identical to TRBD1. Germline V gene lookup returns CDR1 SGHTA and CDR2 FQGTGA. J gave up 4 bases and V 5 bases, and 19 bases lay outside the gene matches. CDR3 size: 19 residues.

This clone appeared once. The V and J genes are TRBV5-4 and TRBJ2-7; 8 bases match TRBD2. Germline V gene lookup returns CDR1 SGHNT and CDR2 YYREEE (reference sequence). The CDR3 loop spans 16 amino acids. Losses at the gene ends were 0 bases for V and 0 bases for J; bases not matched to a gene: 5. The CDR3 DNA reads TGTGCCAGCAGCTTGGTAGGCGGGGGGACCTCCTACGAGCAGTACTTC. Translated: CASSLVGGGTSYEQYF.

V is TRBV2 and J is TRBJ2-7, with D possibly TRBD1 on 5 matching bases. Germline V gene sequence: CDR1 SNHLY, CDR2 FYNNEI. V lost 8 bases and J 9 bases, leaving 17 bases between the germline ends. The CDR3 consists of 12 residues. For the CDR3, the DNA is TGTGCCAGCCGGCGGCAGGGCTCGGCGCAGTACTTC. Its translation is CASRRQGSAQYF.

The chain links TRBV27 to TRBJ1-2; D perhaps matches TRBD1 (6 bases). The germline gives CDR1 MNHEY, CDR2 SMNVEV (reference sequence). The ends were cut back, 8 bases at V and 8 bases at J, with 18 bases in the middle. The CDR3 covers 13 residues. CDR3 amino acids: CASQTGGGVGYTF. The CDR3, as DNA: TGTGCCAGCCAAACGGGGGGCGGCGTGGGCTACACCTTC.

The chain has TRBV2 and TRBJ2-5, with 7 bases matching TRBD1. CDR3 length: 14 residues. Germline assignment: CDR1 SNHLY and CDR2 FYNNEI. With V trimmed by 6 bases and J by 4 bases, 8 bases remained unmatched. The CDR3 sequence: CASSSTRGRETQYF. The CDR3 bases are TGTGCCAGCAGCTCCACAAGGGGGCGAGAGACCCAGTACTTC.

The rearrangement joins TRBV2 to TRBJ1-1; 9 bases are shared with TRBD1. The CDR3 has 14 amino acids. Losses at the gene ends were 3 bases for V and 5 bases for J; bases not matched to a gene: 4. Germline values: CDR1 SNHLY, CDR2 FYNNEI. This CDR3 reads CASSEVQGATEAFF. In DNA, the CDR3 is TGTGCCAGCAGTGAGGTACAGGGGGCGACTGAAGCTTTCTTT.

The CDR3 DNA is TGTGCCAGCAGAATAGCGGTGCCGCCGGAGCAGTTCTTC. This codes for CASRIAVPPEQFF. The chain is built from TRBV2 and TRBJ2-1; TRBD2 is a possible D gene (6 bases). Trimming removed 6 bases from V and 10 bases from J, with 16 bases in between. The CDR3 loop spans 13 amino acids. Per germline, CDR1 SNHLY and CDR2 FYNNEI.

V and J are TRBV7-9 and TRBJ2-2; D remains ambiguous. This CDR3 region has 13 residues. V shed 5 bases and J shed 7 bases, with 11 bases lying between them. Looked up from germline, CDR1 is SEHNR and CDR2 is FQNEAQ (reference sequence). The DNA for the CDR3 is TGTGCCAGCAGCCCACAAGTCGTCGGGGAGCTGTTTTTT. Translation gives CASSPQVVGELFF.